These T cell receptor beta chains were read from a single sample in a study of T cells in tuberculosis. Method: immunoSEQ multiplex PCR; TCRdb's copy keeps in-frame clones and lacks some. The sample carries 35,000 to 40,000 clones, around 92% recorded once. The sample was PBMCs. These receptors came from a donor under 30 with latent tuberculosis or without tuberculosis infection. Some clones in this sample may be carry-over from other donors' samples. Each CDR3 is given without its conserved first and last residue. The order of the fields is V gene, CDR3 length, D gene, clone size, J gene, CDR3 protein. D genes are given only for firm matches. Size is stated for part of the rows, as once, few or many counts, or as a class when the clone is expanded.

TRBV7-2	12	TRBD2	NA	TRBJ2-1	ASSLTGGYNEQF
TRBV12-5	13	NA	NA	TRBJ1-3	ASGLVRGSGNTIY
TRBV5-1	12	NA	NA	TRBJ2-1	ASSSGDRDNEQF
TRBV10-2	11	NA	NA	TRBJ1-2	ASSIQINYGYT
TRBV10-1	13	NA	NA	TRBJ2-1	ASSEYLSSYNEQF
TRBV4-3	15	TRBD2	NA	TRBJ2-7	ASSPGLAGSSSYEQY
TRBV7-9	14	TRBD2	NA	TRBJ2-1	AGSSQLAGGYNEQF
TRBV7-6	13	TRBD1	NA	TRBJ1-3	ASSLLDRGGNTIY
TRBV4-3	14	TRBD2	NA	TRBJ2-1	ASSQEPAGGPNEQF
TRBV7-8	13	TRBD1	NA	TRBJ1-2	ASSLPGQGNYGYT
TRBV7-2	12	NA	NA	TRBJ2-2	ASSLDGSTGELF
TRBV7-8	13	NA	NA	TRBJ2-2	ASSLAPNRAGELF
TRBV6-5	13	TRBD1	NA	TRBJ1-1	ASSYSAGRGFEAF
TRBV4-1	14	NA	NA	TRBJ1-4	ASSQVGSGVYGKLF
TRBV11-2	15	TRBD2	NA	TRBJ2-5	ASSVGTSGGLEETQY
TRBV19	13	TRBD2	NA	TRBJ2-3	ASRTAGGNTDTQY
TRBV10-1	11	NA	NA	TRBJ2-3	ATRTEYTDTQY
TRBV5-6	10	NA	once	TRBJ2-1	ASSRGLAEQF
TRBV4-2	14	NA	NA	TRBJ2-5	ASSQDGAGRGETQY
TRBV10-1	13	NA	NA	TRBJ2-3	ASSEPSDWINTQY
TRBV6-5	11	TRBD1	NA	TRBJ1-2	ASSPGQSYGYT
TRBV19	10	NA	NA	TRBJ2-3	ASSDSSDTQY